This TCR beta chain was identified in a study of blood T cell repertoires in COVID-19. Study-wide background: Italy, Spain and the United States were the sources of the convalescent and acute COVID-19 samples. PBMCs, B-cell-depleted T cells, or T cells provided the cDNA or gDNA that made up the material.

The authors' processing: Reference gene primer amplification gave nucleated cell count estimates. Profiling relied on immunoSEQ multiplex PCR, and the TCRdb table lists in-frame clones only, not all of them. V, J and clone size reflect that table, while D and trimming were determined from the DNA. The sample has about 250,000 clones; approximately 84% are singletons. The specimen was peripheral blood. This clonotype was obtained from a man over 45 with active or convalescent COVID-19.

This CDR3 reads CASLDRDYEQYF. The CDR3 nucleotides read TGTGCCAGCCTCGACAGGGACTACGAGCAGTACTTC. V and J are TRBV6-5 and TRBJ2-7, with 7 bases identical to TRBD1. The CDR3 spans 12 residues. V was pared by 8 bases and J by 3 bases, with 4 bases of the junction left unmatched. Germline assignment: CDR1 MNHEY and CDR2 SVGAGI.